This TCR beta chain was found in a study of blood T cells in healthy people across ages (dated by TCRdb to the mid-2010s). Notes on the research overall: Template switching captured roughly one uniquely barcoded TCR beta cDNA molecule per two T cells in model experiments. Age-related changes in TCR beta repertoire diversity were measured in the study by deep sequencing normalized with unique cDNA molecular identifiers. The donors were split into four age groups: young (average around 15 years), middle-aged (39), aged (62) and long-lived (under 90). To avoid experimental bias, donors of different ages were spread randomly across the sequencing lanes. Two additional independent replicas of 1 million unique cDNA reads from the same blood draw were analyzed for two donors (one aged 18 to 30 and one aged 80 or older).

Details on this clonotype: The target of this receptor is not known. No much larger clone is present one base from it, and per-base qualities are unavailable.

CDR1 and CDR2, per the germline V gene, are SGHRS and YFSETQ. Trimming at the junction amounts to 2 bases on V and 4 bases on J, and the germline ends lie 11 bases apart. The CDR3 covers 14 residues, taking in both the cysteine and the phenylalanine. Only CDR3 DNA remains: 42 bases, in frame from the first base. General study outcomes and caveats: The long-lived group showed more naive CD4+ T cells, fewer expanded clones and increased TCR diversity than the aged group, suggesting age selection. A strong correlation was found between observed TCR beta diversity and the percentage of naive T cells measured by flow cytometry. Donor CMV infection status was unknown, potentially confounding age-related changes in expanded clonotypes. Total diversity estimates from one million sequenced T cells were considered lower bounds and underestimates. As age increased, observed TCR beta diversity per million T cells dropped in a roughly linear way, and a significant reduction was already evident by age 40. Conclusive comparison of naive and antigen-experienced compartments was prevented by the profiling of bulk unsorted PBMCs.

Donors were around 37 systemically healthy Caucasian individuals from Russia aged roughly 6 to 95 years. Each donor gave approximately 9.4 milliliters of peripheral blood, drawn into EDTA-treated Vacutainer tubes. Ficoll-Paque density-gradient centrifugation was used to isolate PBMCs, with at least 6 million obtained per sample. Trizol reagent was used to extract total RNA from PBMCs, with at least 6 micrograms per sample. For every donor, an aliquot of PBMCs went through flow cytometry to measure the percentages of naive CD45RAhigh/CD27high T cells. The method was 5' RACE. These reads were obtained on an Illumina HiSeq 2500. The second PCR ran for roughly 7 to 11 cycles and used a J-beta primer mix along with a sample-barcoded 5' primer. Each TCR beta cDNA molecule received a unique molecular identifier from a template-switch 5' adaptor carrying 12 random nucleotides. Each sample yielded at least 2.5 million CDR3-containing paired-end reads. First-strand cDNA was synthesized from all RNA with the Mint cDNA synthesis kit, primed by a TRBC-specific oligonucleotide. Following uracil-DNA glycosylase treatment, all cDNA underwent a first 18-cycle PCR with the universal primers M1SS and BC2_uni_R. The study's processing was this. Normalization of each sample was performed by random selection of 1 million high-quality reads, each carrying a distinct molecular identifier. Reads sharing molecular identifiers were discarded rather than binned into consensus sequences. MiTCR, set to a Q25 quality threshold and the strictest error-elimination algorithm, was used for CDR3 identification, clonotype clustering and error correction. A nonparametric unseen species model with Euler transformation was used to estimate lower-bound total TCR beta diversity. TCRdb reprocessed the public reads (quality trimming at Q25 with fastp, clone calling with MiXCR) and kept in-frame beta chains. Identical CDR3 protein sequences are pooled into one entry, listed with their most common genes and DNA. It is TCRdb's table, rather than the study itself, that gives the V and J calls and clone size. The sample yields about 830,000 distinct CDR3 sequences; about 59% were counted once. The ten largest clonotypes hold around a quarter of the sample.

This sequence was found in a man aged 25 to 40 in good health. The chain uses TRBV5-1 and TRBJ2-3; tentative D gene TRBD2, with 5 bases matching. Source material: blood. The nucleotides read TGCGCCAGCAGCTTTACCGGTAGCGCAGATACGCAGTATTTT. Its protein product is CASSFTGSADTQYF.